This entry lists 22 T cell receptor beta chains sequenced from one sample in a study of blood T cell repertoires in COVID-19. Sequencing used immunoSEQ multiplex PCR; TCRdb keeps in-frame clones, though not all of them. This table has 250,000 to 350,000 clones, almost 90% appearing once. The sequencing input was PBMCs or T cells enriched from blood (not recorded which). The receptors were sampled from a woman under 30 with acute COVID-19.

The chain joins TRBV9 to TRBJ2-1; tentative D call: TRBD2 (6 bases). There are 18 residues in the CDR3. CDR1 SGDLS and CDR2 YYNGEE come from the germline V gene. Between the trimmed V and J ends, which lost 4 bases and 3 bases, there was a span of 23 bases. This CDR3 is CASSPLGGKVPRYNEQFF. In DNA form, the CDR3 reads TGTGCCAGCAGCCCCTTGGGAGGAAAAGTACCGCGCTACAATGAGCAGTTCTTC.

This chain joins TRBV5-1 and TRBJ1-4, with unresolved D. The V and J ends lost 5 bases and 4 bases respectively, with 9 bases between them. The CDR3 runs to 13 residues. Germline loops: CDR1 SGHRS, CDR2 YFSETQ. The CDR3 spells CASRDGLNEKLFF. Written as DNA, the CDR3 is TGCGCCAGCAGAGATGGGCTTAATGAAAAACTGTTTTTT.

This chain uses TRBV6-6 with TRBJ1-6; 8 bases align to TRBD1. The CDR3 has 14 amino acids. With V trimmed by 6 bases and J by 6 bases, 4 bases remained unmatched. The germline V gene has CDR1 MNHNY and CDR2 SVGAGI (reference sequence). CDR3 DNA sequence: TGTGCCAGCAGCCAGGACAGGGTTAATTCACCCCTCCACTTT. It specifies CASSQDRVNSPLHF.

V and J are TRBV3-1 (or the pseudogene TRBV3-2) and TRBJ2-7, with TRBD2 identical over 10 bases. The CDR3 is 16 residues long. With V trimmed by 0 bases and J by 0 bases, 2 bases remained unmatched. Germline V gene data show CDR1 as LGHDT and CDR2 as YNNKEL (reference sequence). The CDR3 loop is CASSQDPSGSSYEQYF. The CDR3 DNA is TGTGCCAGCAGCCAAGATCCTAGCGGGAGCTCCTACGAGCAGTACTTC.

V and J are TRBV20-1 and TRBJ1-2; TRBD1 might be the D (5 bases). V dropped 6 bases and J dropped 7 bases, with 12 bases sitting between them. The V gene's germline CDR1 is DFQATT and CDR2 SNEGSKA (reference sequence). The CDR3 has 11 residues. The CDR3 sequence: CSAPDTGGYTF. The CDR3 nucleotides are TGCAGTGCCCCCGATACAGGTGGCTACACCTTC.

The gene calls are TRBV3-1 (or the pseudogene TRBV3-2) and TRBJ1-2; D ambiguous. Germline V gene data show CDR1 as LGHDT and CDR2 as YNNKEL (reference sequence). The CDR3 covers 12 residues. The V end lost 1 base, the J end lost 7 bases, and 7 bases lay between the germline ends. The CDR3 region has the DNA TGTGCCAGCAGCCAAGCGAGTTCTGGCTACACCTTC. Residues: CASSQASSGYTF.

Concerning this clone itself: Other nucleotide sequences from this sample produce the same CDR3. V is TRBV28 and J is TRBJ1-1; TRBD1 aligns across 8 bases. Germline V gives CDR1 MDHEN, CDR2 SYDVKM. V shed 4 bases, J shed 11 bases, and the junction held 9 bases outside the gene matches. This CDR3 comprises 13 residues. CDR3 residues: CASSSGQGAEAFF. The CDR3, as DNA: TGTGCCAGCAGTTCCGGACAGGGCGCGGAGGCTTTCTTT.

The chain couples TRBV11-3 to TRBJ2-7; D possibly corresponds to TRBD2 (5 bases). V lost 1 base to trimming and J lost 0 bases, with 10 bases between them. Germline CDR1 is SGHNT and CDR2 is YENEEA. This CDR3 has 15 amino acids. CDR3 region: CASSLGGERSYEQYF. In nucleotides, the CDR3 is TGTGCCAGCAGCTTAGGGGGAGAGCGCTCCTACGAGCAGTACTTC.

The chain has TRBV28 and TRBJ1-3, with TRBD1 identical over 7 bases. This CDR3 is 15 amino acids long. CDR1 MDHEN and CDR2 SYDVKM come from the germline V gene. The V and J ends lost 5 bases and 0 bases, in that order; junction bases with no gene match: 4. The CDR3 DNA sequence: TGTGCCAGCAGTATGACAGGGCGCTCTGGAAACACCATATATTTT. It is translated as CASSMTGRSGNTIYF.

V is TRBV28 and J is TRBJ1-4; weak D call: TRBD1 (5 bases). V was cut by 5 bases and J by 4 bases, with 11 bases left in between. Germline lookup yields CDR1 MDHEN and CDR2 SYDVKM. CDR3 length: 14 residues. The CDR3 sequence is CASSLGGVNEKLFF. CDR3 DNA: TGTGCCAGCAGTCTGGGGGGGGTTAATGAAAAACTGTTTTTT.

V usage is TRBV19 and J usage is TRBJ1-5; 7 bases agree with TRBD1. The CDR3 extends over 13 amino acids. Germline trimming cut 4 bases from V and 7 bases from J; bases unmatched to any gene: 4. CDR1 and CDR2 (germline): LNHDA, SQIVND (reference sequence). CDR3 nucleotide sequence: TGTGCCAGTAGTAAAGACAGGGCGCAGCCCCAGCATTTT. This sequence encodes CASSKDRAQPQHF.

The gene calls are TRBV7-9 and TRBJ2-1; D gene uncertain. V was shortened by 1 base and J by 8 bases, with 15 bases between the two germline ends. Germline CDR1 and CDR2: SEHNR and FQNEAQ (reference sequence). The CDR3 runs 15 residues. CDR3 sequence: CASSLVGPESDEQFF. For the CDR3, the DNA is TGTGCCAGCAGCTTAGTCGGCCCGGAGAGTGATGAGCAGTTCTTC.

The chain combines TRBV28 with TRBJ1-4; D uncertain. Trimming pared 10 bases from V and 0 bases from J, leaving 9 bases between. The CDR3 totals 13 residues. Germline V gene lookup returns CDR1 MDHEN and CDR2 SYDVKM. The CDR3 region has the DNA TGTGCCACCCAGGTGACAACTAATGAAAAACTGTTTTTT. Its protein product is CATQVTTNEKLFF.

The rearrangement uses TRBV10-3 and TRBJ2-5, with 7 positions matching TRBD1. The CDR3 length is 14 residues. V lost 5 bases and J lost 3; bases outside the gene matches: 6. Germline V lookup: CDR1 ENHRY, CDR2 SYGVKD. As DNA, the CDR3 is TGTGCCATCAGTTCAAGGGGGCGCGAAGAGACCCAGTACTTC. Translated, it gives CAISSRGREETQYF.

The J gene is TRBJ2-1, the V gene TRBV7-9; D perhaps matches TRBD2 (5 bases). In germline, CDR1 is SEHNR, CDR2 FQNEAQ (reference sequence). Between the trimmed V and J ends, which lost 1 base and 9 bases, there was a span of 19 bases. The CDR3 is 16 amino acids. CDR3 loop: CASSLVSSGYSGEQFF. The CDR3 coding sequence is TGTGCCAGCAGCTTAGTCTCCAGCGGATACTCGGGTGAGCAGTTCTTC.

The chain carries TRBV5-1 and TRBJ2-1; D possibly corresponds to TRBD2 (5 bases). Trimming left V 2 bases short and J 0 bases short, with 12 bases between. The germline V gene encodes CDR1 SGHRS and CDR2 YFSETQ. The CDR3 spans 16 residues. CDR3 bases: TGCGCCAGCAGCTTCGGACTGTCGAGCTCCTACAATGAGCAGTTCTTC. Residues: CASSFGLSSSYNEQFF.

The chain uses TRBV27 and TRBJ2-1, with 8 bases identical to TRBD2. The germline V gene has CDR1 MNHEY and CDR2 SMNVEV (reference sequence). CDR3 length equals 15 residues. V gave up 6 bases and J gave up 4 bases; unmatched junction bases: 8. The CDR3 region has the DNA TGTGCCAGCAGCGGGCTTAGCGGGGCTTACAATGAGCAGTTCTTC. As protein: CASSGLSGAYNEQFF.

The chain carries TRBV11-2 and TRBJ2-5, with unresolved D. The CDR3 sequence is 12 residues long. Per germline, CDR1 SGHAT and CDR2 FQNNGV. Trimming removed 3 bases at V and 5 bases at J, with 7 bases between. CDR3 sequence reads: CASSFWSETQYF. For the CDR3, the DNA is TGTGCCAGCAGCTTTTGGAGCGAGACCCAGTACTTC.

The chain combines TRBV7-9 with TRBJ1-6; D ambiguous. The CDR3 length is 14 residues. Germline CDR1 is SEHNR and CDR2 is FQNEAQ (reference sequence). The germline V and J ends were trimmed by 6 bases and 0 bases, with 6 bases remaining between them. CDR3 bases: TGTGCCAGCAGTCTCAGCTCCTATAATTCACCCCTCCACTTT. Its translation is CASSLSSYNSPLHF.

V is TRBV2 and J is TRBJ2-6, with D perhaps matching TRBD1 (6 bases). CDR3 length equals 14 residues. V lost 6 bases to trimming and J lost 3 bases, with 9 bases between them. The germline CDR1 and CDR2 sequences are SNHLY and FYNNEI. CDR3 amino acids: CASSRGGGANVLTF. CDR3 DNA sequence: TGTGCCAGCAGCAGGGGTGGTGGGGCCAACGTCCTGACTTTC.

The rearrangement uses TRBV4-2 and TRBJ2-6, with a tentative D call TRBD1 (6 bases). The CDR3 runs to 18 residues. Germline V lookup: CDR1 LGHNA, CDR2 YNFKEQ. Trimming left V 1 base short and J 2 bases short, with 15 bases between. The CDR3 spells CASSQVLLQGTGANVLTF. The CDR3 nucleotides read TGTGCCAGCAGCCAAGTTCTGCTACAGGGTACTGGGGCCAACGTCCTGACTTTC.

V gene TRBV7-2 combines with J gene TRBJ1-2; 7 bases match TRBD1. Germline V gene sequence: CDR1 SGHTA, CDR2 FQGNSA. The CDR3 runs to 15 residues. J lost 5 bases, V lost 6 bases, and 12 bases had no gene match. The CDR3 DNA reads as TGTGCCAGCAGTACAACCGACAGGGCGGGGTATGGCTACACCTTC. It translates to CASSTTDRAGYGYTF.